Below, 14 T cell receptor beta chains from the same sample are listed, as sequenced in a study of Tregs in tolerant kidney transplant recipients. This table comes from immunoSEQ multiplex PCR, and its TCRdb copy is limited to in-frame clones, with some not included. The data hold 90,000 to 120,000 clones, with roughly 90% observed a single time. Sequenced here: CD4+ T cells from blood, sampled before the transplant. The receptor source for this set is a human donor who received a combined kidney and bone marrow transplant.

The genes are TRBV19 and TRBJ2-3, with 8 positions matching TRBD2. This CDR3 contains 14 residues. Germline V gene lookup returns CDR1 LNHDA and CDR2 SQIVND (reference sequence). The junction had 9 bases not matched to a gene; V was cut back by 7 bases and J by 6 bases. The CDR3, as DNA: TGTGCCAGTAAGCGGGGGCTCACCTCCGATACGCAGTATTTT. This gives the protein CASKRGLTSDTQYF.

This rearrangement joins TRBV9 to TRBJ1-4; perhaps TRBD1 as D (6 bases). Germline CDR1 reads SGDLS; CDR2 reads YYNGEE. The CDR3 consists of 16 residues. The ends were cut back, 4 bases at V and 2 bases at J, with 15 bases in the middle. The chain's CDR3 is CASSPQGGTTNEKLFF. DNA for the CDR3: TGTGCCAGCAGCCCCCAAGGGGGAACTACTAATGAAAAACTGTTTTTT.

This chain links TRBV4-1 with TRBJ1-2; D perhaps matches TRBD1 (6 bases). The CDR3 is 15 residues long. The germline V gene has CDR1 MGHRA and CDR2 YSYEKL. Trimming removed 0 bases from V and 4 bases from J, with 12 bases in between. CDR3 in DNA: TGCGCCAGCAGCCAAGATCCCAGGGGCGTCTATGGCTACACCTTC. Its protein is CASSQDPRGVYGYTF.

The chain recombines TRBV15 with TRBJ2-1; D unclear. The CDR3 is 16 residues long. CDR1 LNHNV and CDR2 YYDKDF come from the germline V gene (reference sequence). Trimming shortened V by 1 base and J by 1 base, and 11 bases separated the two germline ends. The chain's CDR3 is CATSRAAFGSYNEQFF. The CDR3, as DNA: TGTGCCACCAGCAGAGCGGCTTTCGGGTCCTACAATGAGCAGTTCTTC.

This clone is a singleton in its sample. The chain has TRBV5-6 and TRBJ2-7; 7 bases agree with TRBD1. V trimming: 0 bases; J trimming: 4 bases; junction bases outside the gene matches: 4. This CDR3 is 14 amino acids long. From germline, CDR1 is SGHDT and CDR2 YYEEEE. CDR3 coding DNA: TGTGCCAGCAGCTTGGGTAGGGGGCGATACGAGCAGTACTTC. Translation gives CASSLGRGRYEQYF.

J is TRBJ2-3 and V is TRBV18, with 13 bases that match TRBD2. The germline CDR1 and CDR2 sequences are KGHSH and LQKENI. Trimming removed 0 bases from V and 1 base from J; junction bases left unmatched: 7. The CDR3 consists of 19 residues. CDR3 DNA sequence: TGTGCCAGCTCACCACCGGGACTAGCGGGAAAGGGGGGCACAGATACGCAGTATTTT. This sequence encodes CASSPPGLAGKGGTDTQYF. The whole variable domain, filled in from reference TRBV18 and TRBJ2-3, reads NAGVMQNPRHLVRRRGQEARLRCSPMKGHSHVYWYRQLPEEGLKFMVYLQKENIIDESGMPKERFSAEFPKEGPSILRIQQVVRGDSAAYFCASSPPGLAGKGGTDTQYFGPGTRLTVL.

This clone was seen only once. The V and J genes are TRBV4-2 and TRBJ1-2; D is perhaps TRBD1 (6 bases). The CDR3 extends over 17 amino acids. Germline values: CDR1 LGHNA, CDR2 YNFKEQ. Trimming shortened V by 0 bases and J by 0 bases, and 14 bases separated the two germline ends. The CDR3 loop is CASSQDPQGWTNYGYTF. In DNA, the CDR3 is TGTGCCAGCAGCCAAGACCCACAGGGTTGGACTAACTATGGCTACACCTTC.

Remarks on this clone: This sample also contains other DNA sequences that code for the same CDR3. V is TRBV5-1 and J is TRBJ2-5; the D is unclear. The V gene's germline CDR1 is SGHRS and CDR2 YFSETQ. With 0 bases removed from V and 5 bases from J, the gap between germline ends came to 5 bases. There are 12 residues in the CDR3. This CDR3 reads CASSLAGETQYF. The DNA for the CDR3 is TGCGCCAGCAGCTTGGCCGGGGAGACCCAGTACTTC.

V is TRBV5-6 and J is TRBJ1-1; D is unresolved. The V gene lost 3 bases and the J gene lost 7 bases, with 16 bases spanning the gap. CDR1 is SGHDT and CDR2 is YYEEEE in the germline V gene. This CDR3 region has 14 residues. Here the CDR3 reads CASSSGPIEGEAFF. The DNA of the CDR3 is TGTGCCAGCAGCTCCGGACCGATCGAGGGTGAAGCTTTCTTT.

This sequence joins TRBV18 and TRBJ2-7, with 9 bases matching TRBD1. The junction had 6 bases not matched to a gene; V was cut back by 5 bases and J by 4 bases. Looked up from germline, CDR1 is KGHSH and CDR2 is LQKENI. This CDR3 contains 14 residues. CDR3 in amino acids: CASSTQGANYEQYF. For the CDR3, the DNA is TGTGCCAGCTCAACACAGGGGGCCAATTACGAGCAGTACTTC. Combining the CDR3 with reference TRBV18 and TRBJ2-7 gives the whole variable domain NAGVMQNPRHLVRRRGQEARLRCSPMKGHSHVYWYRQLPEEGLKFMVYLQKENIIDESGMPKERFSAEFPKEGPSILRIQQVVRGDSAAYFCASSTQGANYEQYFGPGTRLTVT.

This chain uses TRBV4-2 with TRBJ1-2; D is perhaps TRBD1 (6 bases). Trimming shortened V by 0 bases and J by 2 bases, and 10 bases separated the two germline ends. The germline CDR1 and CDR2 sequences are LGHNA and YNFKEQ. The CDR3 totals 15 residues. As DNA, the CDR3 is TGTGCCAGCAGCCAAGATGACAGGATCAACTATGGCTACACCTTC. Amino acid sequence: CASSQDDRINYGYTF.

This clone was counted once. The chain couples TRBV10-2 to TRBJ1-1, with 10 bases matching TRBD1. The CDR3 extends over 16 amino acids. CDR1 WSHSY and CDR2 SAAADI come from the germline V gene. The junction had 11 bases not matched to a gene; V was cut back by 6 bases and J by 4 bases. In nucleotides, the CDR3 is TGCGCCAGCAGGGGGGGGACAGGGGCCAAGGGCACTGAAGCTTTCTTT. Protein sequence: CASRGGTGAKGTEAFF.

The chain is built from TRBV21-1 and TRBJ1-4; the table's D call, TRBD1, has no DNA check behind it. TRBV21-1 is assigned pseudogene status. The CDR3 contains 18 residues. The DNA of the CDR3 is TGTGCCAGCAGCAAAGGCGGGACAGGGGGCTCCGGGAATGAAAAACTGTTTTTT. Residues: CASSKGGTGGSGNEKLFF.

This sequence joins TRBV5-6 and TRBJ2-7; D gene ambiguous. The CDR3 sequence is 13 residues long. V was shortened by 4 bases and J by 5 bases, with 13 bases between the two germline ends. In germline, CDR1 is SGHDT, CDR2 YYEEEE. The chain's CDR3 is CASSRARGHEQYF. The CDR3, as DNA: TGTGCCAGCAGCCGTGCACGAGGCCACGAGCAGTACTTC. Drawing the rest from reference TRBV5-6 and TRBJ2-7, the complete variable domain is DAGVTQSPTHLIKTRGQQVTLRCSPKSGHDTVSWYQQALGQGPQFIFQYYEEEERQRGNFPDRFSGHQFPNYSSELNVNALLLGDSALYLCASSRARGHEQYFGPGTRLTVT.